Below are 5 T cell receptor beta chains sequenced from a single sample in a study of blood T cell repertoires in COVID-19. Sequencing used immunoSEQ multiplex PCR; TCRdb keeps in-frame clones, though not all of them. The sample yields roughly 360,000 clones, over 65% seen once. Sample: peripheral blood. All receptors derive from a human donor with acute or convalescent COVID-19. The donor label of this sample is uncertain.

The chain combines TRBV11-2 with TRBJ1-4; no clear D. The germline CDR1 and CDR2 sequences are SGHAT and FQNNGV. The CDR3 covers 12 residues. The V gene lost 4 bases and the J gene lost 8 bases, with 8 bases spanning the gap. CDR3 coding DNA: TGTGCCAGCAGCTCAGTGGGCGAAAAACTGTTTTTT. Protein: CASSSVGEKLFF.

V is TRBV6-5 and J is TRBJ1-3, with D hard to call. This CDR3 has 15 residues. Looked up from germline, CDR1 is MNHEY and CDR2 is SVGAGI. V dropped 6 bases and J dropped 1 base, with 13 bases sitting between them. The CDR3 region is CASRREGSSGNTIYF. The CDR3 DNA follows: TGTGCCAGCAGACGCGAGGGTTCGTCTGGAAACACCATATATTTT.

The chain combines TRBV30 with TRBJ2-7, with 8 bases identical to TRBD1. The germline CDR1 and CDR2 sequences are GTSNPN and SVGIG (reference sequence). The CDR3 covers 13 residues. J lost 2 bases, V lost 8 bases, and 8 bases had no gene match. Here the CDR3 reads CAQDLDRAYEQYF. CDR3 in DNA: TGTGCCCAAGACCTGGACAGGGCCTACGAGCAGTACTTC.

V usage is TRBV3-1 (or the pseudogene TRBV3-2) and J usage is TRBJ2-1, with no clear D. Germline values: CDR1 LGHDT, CDR2 YNNKEL (reference sequence). The V and J ends lost 5 bases and 5 bases respectively, with 7 bases between them. The CDR3 sequence is 12 residues long. CDR3: CASSNLHNEQFF. As DNA, the CDR3 is TGTGCCAGCAGCAACCTACACAATGAGCAGTTCTTC.

The chain joins TRBV11-2 to TRBJ1-1; 8 nucleotides align to TRBD1. V was clipped by 1 base and J by 5 bases; unmatched bases: 6. This CDR3 is 15 amino acids long. CDR1 SGHAT and CDR2 FQNNGV come from the germline V gene. CDR3 nucleotide sequence: TGTGCCAGCAGCTTAGCGACAGGGGAGGTTACTGAAGCTTTCTTT. This gives the protein CASSLATGEVTEAFF.